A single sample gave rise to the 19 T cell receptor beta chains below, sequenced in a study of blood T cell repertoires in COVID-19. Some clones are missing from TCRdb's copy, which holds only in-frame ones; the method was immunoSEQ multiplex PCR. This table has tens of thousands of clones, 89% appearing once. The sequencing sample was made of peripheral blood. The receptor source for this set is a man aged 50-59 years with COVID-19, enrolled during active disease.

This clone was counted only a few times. The CDR3 sequence: CASSQVVSGLQYF. The CDR3 bases are TGTGCCAGCAGCCAAGTGGTTAGCGGGCTTCAGTACTTC. This chain connects TRBV3-1 (or the pseudogene TRBV3-2) to TRBJ2-4; 7 nucleotides match TRBD2. CDR3 length equals 13 residues. The J segment lost 11 bases and the V segment lost 1 base, leaving 5 bases of the junction unmatched. The germline V gene has CDR1 LGHDT and CDR2 YNNKEL (reference sequence).

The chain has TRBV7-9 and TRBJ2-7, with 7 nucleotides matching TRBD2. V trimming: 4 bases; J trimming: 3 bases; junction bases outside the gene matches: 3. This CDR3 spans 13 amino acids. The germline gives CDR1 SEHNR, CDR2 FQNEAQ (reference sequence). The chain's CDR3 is CASSWDYLYEQYF. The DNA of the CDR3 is TGTGCCAGCAGCTGGGACTATCTCTACGAGCAGTACTTC.

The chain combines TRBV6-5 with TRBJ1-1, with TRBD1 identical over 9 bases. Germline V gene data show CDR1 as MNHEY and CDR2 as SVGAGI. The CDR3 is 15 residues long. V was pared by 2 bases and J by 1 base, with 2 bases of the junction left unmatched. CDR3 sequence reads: CASSYGTGWNTEAFF. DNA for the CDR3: TGTGCCAGCAGTTACGGGACAGGGTGGAACACTGAAGCTTTCTTT.

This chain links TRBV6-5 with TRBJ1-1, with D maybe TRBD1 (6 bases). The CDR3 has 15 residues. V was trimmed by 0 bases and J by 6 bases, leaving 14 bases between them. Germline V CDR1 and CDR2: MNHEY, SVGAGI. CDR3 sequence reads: CASSYSISGDPEAFF. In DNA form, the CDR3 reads TGTGCCAGCAGTTACTCGATTTCAGGGGACCCTGAAGCTTTCTTT.

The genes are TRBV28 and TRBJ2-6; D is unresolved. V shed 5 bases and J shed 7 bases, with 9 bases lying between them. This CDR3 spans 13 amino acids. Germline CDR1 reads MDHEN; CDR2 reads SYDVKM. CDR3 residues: CASSPPFANVLTF. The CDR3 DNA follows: TGTGCCAGCAGTCCCCCTTTTGCCAACGTCCTGACTTTC.

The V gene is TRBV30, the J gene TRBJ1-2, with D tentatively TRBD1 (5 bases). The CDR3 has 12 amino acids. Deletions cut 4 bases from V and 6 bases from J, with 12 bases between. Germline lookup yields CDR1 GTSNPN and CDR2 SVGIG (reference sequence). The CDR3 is CAWTGLTDGYTF. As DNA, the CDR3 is TGTGCCTGGACGGGACTCACGGATGGCTACACCTTC.

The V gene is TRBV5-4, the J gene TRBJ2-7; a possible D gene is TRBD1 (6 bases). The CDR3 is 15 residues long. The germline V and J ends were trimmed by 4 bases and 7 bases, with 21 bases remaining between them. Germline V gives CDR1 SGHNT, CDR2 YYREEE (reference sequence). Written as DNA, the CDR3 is TGTGCCAGCAGCAGAACAGGGTCCCCCGCTGAGGAGCAGTACTTC. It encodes CASSRTGSPAEEQYF.

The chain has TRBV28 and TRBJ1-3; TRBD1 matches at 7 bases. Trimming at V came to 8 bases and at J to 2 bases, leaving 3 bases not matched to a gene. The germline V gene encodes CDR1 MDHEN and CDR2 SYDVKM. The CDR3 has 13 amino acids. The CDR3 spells CASRQGAGNTIYF. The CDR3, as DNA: TGTGCCAGCCGACAGGGAGCTGGAAACACCATATATTTT.

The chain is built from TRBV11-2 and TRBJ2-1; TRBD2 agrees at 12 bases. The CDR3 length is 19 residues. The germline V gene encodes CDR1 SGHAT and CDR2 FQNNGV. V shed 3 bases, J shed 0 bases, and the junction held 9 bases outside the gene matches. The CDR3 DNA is TGTGCCAGCAGCTTCCGCCGGACTAGCGGGGTGAGCTCCTACAATGAGCAGTTCTTC. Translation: CASSFRRTSGVSSYNEQFF.

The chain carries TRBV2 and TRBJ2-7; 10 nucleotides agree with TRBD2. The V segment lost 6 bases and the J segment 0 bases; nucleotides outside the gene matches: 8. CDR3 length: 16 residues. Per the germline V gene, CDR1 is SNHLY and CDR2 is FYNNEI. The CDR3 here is CASRQSGGVSSYEQYF. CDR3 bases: TGTGCCAGCAGACAAAGCGGGGGGGTTTCCTCCTACGAGCAGTACTTC.

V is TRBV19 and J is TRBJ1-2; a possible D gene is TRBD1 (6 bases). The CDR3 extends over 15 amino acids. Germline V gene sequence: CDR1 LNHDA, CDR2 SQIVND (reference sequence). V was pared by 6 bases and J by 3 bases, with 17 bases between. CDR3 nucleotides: TGTGCCAGTAGCCTCCGAGTGGGGGCAGACTATGGCTACACCTTC. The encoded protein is CASSLRVGADYGYTF.

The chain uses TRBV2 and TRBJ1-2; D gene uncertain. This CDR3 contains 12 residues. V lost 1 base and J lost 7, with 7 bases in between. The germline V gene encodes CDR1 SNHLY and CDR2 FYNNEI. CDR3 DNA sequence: TGTGCCAGCAGTGAAGGAGAGGGTGGCTACACCTTC. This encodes CASSEGEGGYTF. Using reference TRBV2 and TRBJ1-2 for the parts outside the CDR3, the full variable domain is EPEVTQTPSHQVTQMGQEVILRCVPISNHLYFYWYRQILGQKVEFLVSFYNNEISEKSEIFDDQFSVERPDGSNFTLKIRSTKLEDSAMYFCASSEGEGGYTFGSGTRLTVV.

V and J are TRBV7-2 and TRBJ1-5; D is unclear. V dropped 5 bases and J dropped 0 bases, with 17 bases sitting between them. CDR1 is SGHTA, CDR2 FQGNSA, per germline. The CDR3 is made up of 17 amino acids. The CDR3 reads CASSPPAGSLSNQPQHF. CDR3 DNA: TGTGCCAGCAGCCCCCCAGCGGGGTCCCTTAGCAATCAGCCCCAGCATTTT.

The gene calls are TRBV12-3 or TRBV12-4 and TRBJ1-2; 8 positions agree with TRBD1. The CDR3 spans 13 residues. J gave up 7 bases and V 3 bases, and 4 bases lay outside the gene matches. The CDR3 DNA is TGTGCCAGCAGTTTGACCCAGGGGGCTGGCTACACCTTC. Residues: CASSLTQGAGYTF.

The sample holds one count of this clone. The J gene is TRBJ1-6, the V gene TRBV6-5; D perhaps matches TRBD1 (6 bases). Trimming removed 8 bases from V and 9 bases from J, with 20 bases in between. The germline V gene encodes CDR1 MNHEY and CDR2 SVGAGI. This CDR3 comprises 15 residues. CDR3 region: CASSPPTGTPSPLHF. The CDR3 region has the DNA TGTGCCAGCTCCCCCCCTACAGGGACCCCTTCACCCCTCCACTTT.

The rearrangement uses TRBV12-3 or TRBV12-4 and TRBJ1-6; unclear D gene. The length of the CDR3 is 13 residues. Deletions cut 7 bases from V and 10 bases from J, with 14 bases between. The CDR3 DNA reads TGTGCCAGCAATCCGGGGAGTGGCTCACCCCTCCACTTT. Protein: CASNPGSGSPLHF.

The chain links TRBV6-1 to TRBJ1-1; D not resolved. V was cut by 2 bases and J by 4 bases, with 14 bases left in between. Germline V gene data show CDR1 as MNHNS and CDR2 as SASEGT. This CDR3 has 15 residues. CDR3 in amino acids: CASSESPGESTEAFF. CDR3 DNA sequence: TGTGCCAGCAGTGAATCCCCGGGAGAGAGCACTGAAGCTTTCTTT.

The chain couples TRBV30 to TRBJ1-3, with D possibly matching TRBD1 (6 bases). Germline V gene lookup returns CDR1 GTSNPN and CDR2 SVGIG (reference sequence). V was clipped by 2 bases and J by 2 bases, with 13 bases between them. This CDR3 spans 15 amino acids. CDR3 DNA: TGTGCCTGGAGTTCGGACAGTCAACCTGGAAACACCATATATTTT. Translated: CAWSSDSQPGNTIYF.

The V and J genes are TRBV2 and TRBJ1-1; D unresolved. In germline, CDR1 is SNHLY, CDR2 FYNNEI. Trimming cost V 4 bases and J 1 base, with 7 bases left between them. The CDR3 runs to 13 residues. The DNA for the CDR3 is TGTGCCAGCAGTGTATCTCCGAACACTGAAGCTTTCTTT. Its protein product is CASSVSPNTEAFF. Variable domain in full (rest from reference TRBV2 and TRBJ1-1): EPEVTQTPSHQVTQMGQEVILRCVPISNHLYFYWYRQILGQKVEFLVSFYNNEISEKSEIFDDQFSVERPDGSNFTLKIRSTKLEDSAMYFCASSVSPNTEAFFGQGTRLTVV.